These 22 T cell receptor beta chains were sequenced from one sample in a study of T cell responses to AZD1222 COVID-19 vaccine. TCRdb's table, derived via immunoSEQ multiplex PCR, lists solely in-frame clones and lacks some. The data hold hundreds of thousands of clones, with 93% observed a single time. The sample in question was peripheral blood, obtained on day 0 of MenACWY control vaccination. All receptors come from an adult in good health.

The rearrangement uses TRBV5-4 and TRBJ2-3; TRBD2 agrees at 7 bases. This CDR3 contains 14 residues. Germline V gene data show CDR1 as SGHNT and CDR2 as YYREEE (reference sequence). After removal of 5 bases from V and 6 bases from J, the junction contained 9 bases not matched to a gene. CDR3 in DNA: TGTGCCAGCAGACCCTCGTGGGGGGGGGATACGCAGTATTTT. Translation gives CASRPSWGGDTQYF.

This chain's CDR3 is CASSLQGADTGELFF. Written as DNA, the CDR3 is TGTGCCAGCAGTTTACAGGGGGCAGACACCGGGGAGCTGTTTTTT. This chain uses TRBV5-4 with TRBJ2-2; 9 bases fit TRBD1. Trimming removed 5 bases from V and 3 bases from J; junction bases left unmatched: 5. This CDR3 contains 15 residues. Germline V gives CDR1 SGHNT, CDR2 YYREEE (reference sequence).

V usage is TRBV7-6 and J usage is TRBJ2-2; D is perhaps TRBD2 (6 bases). Germline V gene data show CDR1 as SGHVS and CDR2 as FNYEAQ. CDR3 length: 15 residues. The V end was cut by 9 bases, the J end by 2 bases, with 16 bases between. In DNA, the CDR3 is TGTGCCAGTACCGGATGGAGGGGAAACACCGGGGAGCTGTTTTTT. It specifies CASTGWRGNTGELFF. The full variable domain, completed using reference TRBV7-6 and TRBJ2-2, is GAGVSQSPRYKVTKRGQDVALRCDPISGHVSLYWYRQALGQGPEFLTYFNYEAQQDKSGLPNDRFSAERPEGSISTLTIQRTEQRDSAMYRCASTGWRGNTGELFFGEGSRLTVL.

The V gene is TRBV4-1, the J gene TRBJ2-1; D tentatively reads TRBD1 or TRBD2 (5 bases each). The CDR3 totals 14 residues. Germline V gives CDR1 MGHRA, CDR2 YSYEKL. V lost 5 bases and J 9 bases, leaving 17 bases between the germline ends. The CDR3 here is CASSGTTRSGEQFF. CDR3 DNA: TGCGCCAGCAGCGGGACGACCCGAAGTGGTGAGCAGTTCTTC.

This clone was recorded once. The chain joins TRBV5-1 to TRBJ2-4, with D perhaps TRBD1 (5 bases). Between the trimmed V and J ends, which lost 3 bases and 5 bases, there was a span of 9 bases. Germline CDR1 reads SGHRS; CDR2 reads YFSETQ. The CDR3 has 13 amino acids. The CDR3 is CASSSVTENIQYF. CDR3 DNA sequence: TGCGCCAGCAGCTCCGTGACAGAAAACATTCAGTACTTC.

This chain links TRBV27 with TRBJ2-5, with 15 bases lining up with TRBD2. Trimming cost V 4 bases and J 5 bases; bases outside gene matches: 5. This CDR3 has 16 residues. The germline V gene has CDR1 MNHEY and CDR2 SMNVEV (reference sequence). The CDR3 is CASSSGLAGGGETQYF. The CDR3 region has the DNA TGTGCCAGCAGTTCGGGACTAGCGGGGGGTGGTGAGACCCAGTACTTC.

This clone was found a few times. The chain has TRBV2 and TRBJ1-4, with TRBD1 identical over 7 bases. V was pared by 2 bases and J by 0 bases, with 6 bases of the junction left unmatched. CDR1 is SNHLY and CDR2 is FYNNEI in the germline V gene. CDR3 length equals 17 residues. The CDR3 nucleotides are TGTGCCAGCAGTGAACACGGGACAGCTGCAACTAATGAAAAACTGTTTTTT. Residues: CASSEHGTAATNEKLFF.

The chain is built from TRBV6-5 and TRBJ2-1; 8 positions agree with TRBD1. V was pared by 2 bases and J by 4 bases, with 4 bases of the junction left unmatched. CDR1 and CDR2 (germline): MNHEY, SVGAGI. The CDR3 totals 15 residues. The CDR3 loop reads CASSYQDRAYNEQFF. The DNA for the CDR3 is TGTGCCAGCAGTTACCAGGACAGGGCGTACAATGAGCAGTTCTTC.

The V and J genes are TRBV5-1 and TRBJ1-4; TRBD1 is a possible D gene (6 bases). The CDR3 sequence is 15 residues long. Trimming pared 1 base from V and 0 bases from J, leaving 7 bases between. CDR1 is SGHRS, CDR2 YFSETQ, per germline. The chain's CDR3 is CASSLRTATNEKLFF. CDR3 coding DNA: TGCGCCAGCAGCTTGCGGACAGCAACTAATGAAAAACTGTTTTTT.

The chain has TRBV6-2 or TRBV6-3 and TRBJ1-2; D is uncertain. Per germline, CDR1 MNHEY and CDR2 SVGEGT. V was cut by 0 bases and J by 8 bases, with 16 bases left in between. This CDR3 is built from 15 residues. The CDR3 region is CASSYSGLMKKGYTF. CDR3 coding DNA: TGTGCCAGCAGTTACTCCGGTCTAATGAAGAAAGGCTACACCTTC.

V usage is TRBV18 and J usage is TRBJ1-5; 8 positions agree with TRBD1. The ends lost 6 bases at V and 7 bases at J; junction bases unmatched: 8. Germline V gives CDR1 KGHSH, CDR2 LQKENI. The CDR3 consists of 14 residues. In DNA, the CDR3 is TGTGCCAGCTCTCTTTCAGGGGGCAGACAGCCCCAGCATTTT. Translated, it gives CASSLSGGRQPQHF.

The chain has TRBV19 and TRBJ1-6, with D possibly being TRBD1 (5 bases). The germline V gene has CDR1 LNHDA and CDR2 SQIVND (reference sequence). The V end lost 10 bases, the J end lost 4 bases, and 14 bases lay between the germline ends. The CDR3 runs to 14 residues. DNA for the CDR3: TGTGCCACTCGGGGGGGGAAATATAATTCACCCCTCCACTTT. Residues: CATRGGKYNSPLHF.

The chain carries TRBV7-2 and TRBJ2-3, with 10 bases matching TRBD2. J was trimmed by 2 bases and V by 6 bases; bases with no gene match: 5. Germline V gene sequence: CDR1 SGHTA, CDR2 FQGNSA. The length of the CDR3 is 15 residues. CDR3 DNA: TGTGCCAGCAGATATAGCGGGGGGTACACAGATACGCAGTATTTT. Amino acids: CASRYSGGYTDTQYF.

This chain connects TRBV7-9 to TRBJ2-1; 8 positions match TRBD2. CDR3 length: 15 amino acids. CDR1 and CDR2 (germline): SEHNR, FQNEAQ (reference sequence). The J segment lost 6 bases and the V segment lost 2 bases, leaving 6 bases of the junction unmatched. CDR3 sequence: CASSLSPSGGNEQFF. The CDR3 DNA follows: TGTGCCAGCAGCTTAAGTCCCAGCGGGGGCAATGAGCAGTTCTTC.

Here the CDR3 DNA reads TGTGCCAGCAGCCAAGAGGGTGGGGATTACAATGAGCAGTTCTTC. Its translation: CASSQEGGDYNEQFF. This chain joins TRBV4-2 and TRBJ2-1; D is unclear. Germline V gene sequence: CDR1 LGHNA, CDR2 YNFKEQ. Trimming stripped 0 bases from V and 4 bases from J, with 10 bases between. The CDR3 is made up of 15 amino acids.

J is TRBJ2-7 and V is TRBV3-1 (or the pseudogene TRBV3-2); no reliable D call. The CDR3 sequence is 11 residues long. Germline V lookup: CDR1 LGHDT, CDR2 YNNKEL (reference sequence). V was shortened by 1 base and J by 2 bases, with 0 bases between the two germline ends. This chain's CDR3 is CASSQAYEQYF. As DNA, the CDR3 is TGTGCCAGCAGCCAAGCCTACGAGCAGTACTTC.

CDR3 loop: CASSYGDYEQFF. The CDR3 bases are TGTGCCAGCAGTTACGGGGATTATGAGCAGTTCTTC. This chain links TRBV6-2 or TRBV6-3 with TRBJ2-1; no clear D. The CDR3 has 12 amino acids. Per germline, CDR1 MNHEY and CDR2 SVGEGT. Deletions cut 2 bases from V and 8 bases from J, with 7 bases between.

This chain joins TRBV2 and TRBJ1-4, with D unclear. CDR3 size: 13 residues. CDR1 is SNHLY and CDR2 is FYNNEI in the germline V gene. V lost 4 bases, J lost 8 bases, and 11 bases lay in between. CDR3 in amino acids: CASSAAREEKLFF. The CDR3 nucleotides read TGTGCCAGCAGTGCTGCAAGGGAGGAAAAACTGTTTTTT.

This chain connects TRBV5-1 to TRBJ2-1, with D perhaps TRBD2 (6 bases). There are 15 residues in the CDR3. Germline V gene data show CDR1 as SGHRS and CDR2 as YFSETQ. Trimming took 0 bases from V and 1 from J, leaving 8 bases between them. The DNA for the CDR3 is TGCGCCAGCAGCTTGGAGGCGGGGTCCTACAATGAGCAGTTCTTC. Amino acid sequence: CASSLEAGSYNEQFF.

The chain is built from TRBV11-2 and TRBJ1-2, with unresolved D. V was trimmed by 0 bases and J by 4 bases, leaving 12 bases between them. Germline CDR1 SGHAT, CDR2 FQNNGV. CDR3 length: 15 amino acids. Here the CDR3 reads CASSLDSAGSYGYTF. CDR3 DNA: TGTGCCAGCAGCTTAGACTCGGCAGGATCCTATGGCTACACCTTC.

This clone was seen a single time. Other DNA sequences in the same sample also yield this CDR3. The rearrangement joins TRBV19 to TRBJ2-7, with TRBD1 matching 7 bases. Germline V lookup: CDR1 LNHDA, CDR2 SQIVND (reference sequence). V trimming: 4 bases; J trimming: 4 bases; junction bases outside the gene matches: 4. The CDR3 consists of 13 residues. CDR3 region: CASSRDSTYEQYF. The CDR3 coding sequence is TGTGCCAGTAGTAGGGACAGTACATACGAGCAGTACTTC.

Note on this clone: At the DNA level, this CDR3 is encoded by other sequences in the same sample as well. The gene calls are TRBV5-1 and TRBJ1-1, with TRBD1 as a possible D gene (5 bases). Trimming removed 4 bases from V and 1 base from J, with 8 bases in between. The length of the CDR3 is 13 residues. From germline, CDR1 is SGHRS and CDR2 YFSETQ. The CDR3 DNA reads TGCGCCAGCAGCCCCACAGGGAACACTGAAGCTTTCTTT. Its translation is CASSPTGNTEAFF.